This T cell receptor beta chain was recorded in a study of Tregs in tolerant kidney transplant recipients (dated by TCRdb to 2018 to 2020). About the study as a whole: The transplants used related donors along with nonmyeloablative bone marrow transplantation, and in the human trials mixed chimerism was transient. The study used TCRbeta sequencing to identify donor-specific regulatory T cells before combined kidney and bone marrow transplantation, then tracked those cells after transplant. Overall study results and their limits: Expanding Tregs with activated donor B cells appeared to identify the most biologically relevant and donor-specific TCRbeta repertoire. Donor-specific Treg expansion was found to exceed global Treg expansion in tolerant patients, suggesting antigen-driven rather than nonspecific expansion. Biological reproducibility was not directly assessed, although technical replication error appeared to be minimal. Because the study included only a small number of patients, the results must be confirmed in larger populations and under other immunosuppression protocols. PCR primers changed over time for some patients, so nucleotide-level comparison across those patients' samples was not possible.

The CDR3 goes from the cysteine to the phenylalanine over 13 residues. Only the CDR3 DNA is retained, 39 bases long and in frame from the first base. This clone was recorded once. The antigen it recognizes is unknown. There are no base qualities to consult, and no much larger clone falls within one base. The sample's time point label is to be understood as: blood sample drawn before combined kidney and bone marrow transplant. In bulk CFSE mixed lymphocyte reactions, CFSE-labeled recipient PBMCs were cocultured with irradiated donor PBMCs for 5 to 7 days, then stained for CD3/CD4/CD8 and FACS-sorted. A few combined kidney and bone marrow transplant recipients from the ITN036ST trial were included as patients, and samples were available only from these trial subjects. Healthy control blood was processed by Ficoll density gradient to PBMCs and cryopreserved; patient PBMCs were collected before and after transplant.

For TCRbeta CDR3 sequencing, genomic DNA from the sorted cells was extracted using the QIAGEN DNeasy Blood and Tissue Kit. High-throughput TCRbeta CDR3 sequencing, which included PCR amplification with bias correction and internal controls, was done commercially through immunoSEQ. The original pipeline was this. Unique productive TCRbeta sequences were defined by CDR3 nucleotide sequence where primers matched, and otherwise by CDR3 amino acid sequence together with Vbeta and Jbeta genes. Donor-reactive sequences were defined as at least 5-fold expanded in CFSE-low cells versus unstimulated cells, with frequency of at least 0.01% in CFSE-low cells. Repertoire divergence was quantified by Jensen-Shannon divergence calculated from the top 100 TCRbeta sequences ranked by frequency. For samples with multiple sequencing runs, sorting error was corrected in each run separately before the runs were combined. In TCRdb, the immuneACCESS table is reduced to in-frame sequences with V and J assigned. These tables do not hold every clone; where another copy was compared, an unresolved V gene accounts for under half, and the others remain unexplained. V, J and clone size reflect that table, while D and trimming were determined from the DNA. This sample has several thousand clones in its table, and about 32% of those were observed once. 5.8% of the sample goes to the ten largest clones.

Recombination linked TRBV21-1 to TRBJ1-2; no check of the table's D call, TRBD1, against the DNA was made. TRBV21-1 has pseudogene status. The TCR comes from a human patient who received a combined kidney and bone marrow transplant. This specimen was CD8+ T cells from blood cultured with allogeneic cells, taken before the transplant. The DNA is TGTGCCAGCAGCCGACAGGGGACCCATGGCTACACCTTC. Its protein reads: CASSRQGTHGYTF.